The next 21 T cell receptor beta chains were all read from a single sample in a study of T cell responses to AZD1222 COVID-19 vaccine. Profiled with immunoSEQ multiplex PCR; TCRdb holds only in-frame clones, not every one. This sample has tens of thousands of clones, with about 85% found just once. The sample in question was peripheral blood, obtained on day 0 of AZD1222 vaccination. The source of these receptors is an adult in good health.

The chain recombines TRBV29-1 with TRBJ1-5; 7 bases map to TRBD1. The CDR3 totals 14 residues. After removal of 6 bases from V and 4 bases from J, the junction contained 9 bases not matched to a gene. Germline V lookup: CDR1 SQVTM, CDR2 ANQGSEA. CDR3 nucleotides: TGCAGCGTGGTACAGGGGACAGCGAATCAGCCCCAGCATTTT. Translating gives CSVVQGTANQPQHF. Combining the CDR3 with reference TRBV29-1 and TRBJ1-5 gives the whole variable domain SAVISQKPSRDICQRGTSLTIQCQVDSQVTMMFWYRQQPGQSLTLIATANQGSEATYESGFVIDKFPISRPNLTFSTLTVSNMSPEDSSIYLCSVVQGTANQPQHFGDGTRLSIL.

This clone was detected only once. This rearrangement joins TRBV5-4 to TRBJ1-6; possible D gene TRBD1, 6 bases. V was pared by 5 bases and J by 19 bases, with 22 bases between. The CDR3 loop spans 13 amino acids. Germline V CDR1 and CDR2: SGHNT, YYREEE (reference sequence). The CDR3 region is CASSTQGGTLRHF. The CDR3 bases are TGTGCCAGCAGTACACAGGGTGGCACATTGAGGCACTTT.

V and J are TRBV5-5 and TRBJ2-3; D uncertain. V was cut by 0 bases and J by 1 base, with 6 bases left in between. The germline CDR1 and CDR2 sequences are SGHKS and YYEKEE (reference sequence). This CDR3 is built from 14 residues. This CDR3 reads CASSLGGRTDTQYF. The CDR3 nucleotides read TGTGCCAGCAGCTTGGGCGGTCGCACAGATACGCAGTATTTT.

This clone was observed a handful of times. V is TRBV4-2 and J is TRBJ2-1, with TRBD2 matching over 8 bases. CDR1 and CDR2 (germline): LGHNA, YNFKEQ. This CDR3 is 15 amino acids long. Losses at the gene ends were 1 base for V and 7 bases for J; bases not matched to a gene: 6. The CDR3 loop reads CASSQVRGGANEQFF. For the CDR3, the DNA is TGTGCCAGCAGCCAAGTTCGGGGGGGGGCAAATGAGCAGTTCTTC.

This clone was observed a single time. V usage is TRBV28 and J usage is TRBJ1-5; TRBD1 aligns across 7 bases. The length of the CDR3 is 14 residues. CDR1 is MDHEN and CDR2 is SYDVKM in the germline V gene. J gave up 8 bases and V 10 bases, and 14 bases lay outside the gene matches. In DNA form, the CDR3 reads TGTGCCACCCAAACCTGGACAGGTTGGAAGCCCCAGCATTTT. It codes for CATQTWTGWKPQHF.

CDR3 in amino acids: CANNTGTGRGNSQFF. As DNA, the CDR3 is TGCGCCAACAACACCGGGACAGGGAGGGGCAATTCACAATTCTTC. The V gene is TRBV5-1, the J gene TRBJ2-1; 9 nucleotides line up with TRBD1. V gave up 9 bases and J gave up 16 bases; unmatched junction bases: 23. Germline-derived CDR1 and CDR2 are SGHRS and YFSETQ. The CDR3 has 15 amino acids.

The chain employs TRBV7-9 and TRBJ2-3, with 8 bases matching TRBD1. The germline V gene has CDR1 SEHNR and CDR2 FQNEAQ (reference sequence). The CDR3 sequence is 15 residues long. The V gene end was trimmed by 4 bases and the J gene end by 4 bases; junction bases not matched to a gene: 7. The CDR3 loop reads CASSSTGGNADTQYF. CDR3 nucleotide sequence: TGTGCCAGCAGCTCTACAGGGGGGAACGCAGATACGCAGTATTTT.

V is TRBV30 and J is TRBJ1-2; D uncertain. There are 13 residues in the CDR3. The germline V gene has CDR1 GTSNPN and CDR2 SVGIG (reference sequence). V lost 5 bases, J lost 0 bases, and 10 bases lay in between. As DNA, the CDR3 is TGTGCCTGGGGGCGGGATCCTAACTATGGCTACACCTTC. Residues: CAWGRDPNYGYTF.

This clone was detected once. For the CDR3, the DNA is TGTGCCAGTAGTATAACGGCGGTCTACAATGAGCAGTTCTTC. Amino acid sequence: CASSITAVYNEQFF. The genes are TRBV19 and TRBJ2-1, with no clear D. The CDR3 sequence is 14 residues long. The V gene's germline CDR1 is LNHDA and CDR2 SQIVND (reference sequence). Trimming stripped 2 bases from V and 3 bases from J, with 8 bases between.

The chain couples TRBV6-1 to TRBJ2-3, with TRBD1 identical over 9 bases. The V segment lost 2 bases and the J segment 8 bases; nucleotides outside the gene matches: 8. The CDR3 has 15 residues. From germline, CDR1 is MNHNS and CDR2 SASEGT. The CDR3, as DNA: TGTGCCAGCAGTGAACCGGGACAGGGTTTATCTACGCAGTATTTT. Amino acids: CASSEPGQGLSTQYF.

The rearrangement links TRBV9 to TRBJ2-7; D might be TRBD1 (6 bases). In germline, CDR1 is SGDLS, CDR2 YYNGEE. V dropped 3 bases and J dropped 5 bases, with 15 bases sitting between them. The length of the CDR3 is 14 residues. The DNA of the CDR3 is TGTGCCAGCAGCGCGGGACACCCCCTCGACGAGCAGTACTTC. Protein sequence: CASSAGHPLDEQYF.

The V gene is TRBV9, the J gene TRBJ2-5; TRBD1 aligns across 9 bases. Unmatched junction bases numbered 4, after V lost 4 bases and J lost 3 bases. The germline CDR1 and CDR2 sequences are SGDLS and YYNGEE. This CDR3 comprises 14 residues. In DNA, the CDR3 is TGTGCCAGCAGCTCGGGACAGGGAAAAGAGACCCAGTACTTC. It is translated as CASSSGQGKETQYF.

The chain joins TRBV28 to TRBJ1-1, with TRBD1 identical over 8 bases. The CDR3 sequence is 15 residues long. J gave up 10 bases and V 6 bases, and 16 bases lay outside the gene matches. Per the germline V gene, CDR1 is MDHEN and CDR2 is SYDVKM. The CDR3 region is CASSHRTGRVSRAFF. CDR3 DNA: TGTGCCAGCAGCCACCGGACAGGGAGGGTTTCGCGAGCTTTCTTT.

The gene calls are TRBV28 and TRBJ2-5, with 7 bases lining up with TRBD1. After removal of 6 bases from V and 7 bases from J, the junction contained 8 bases not matched to a gene. CDR3 length: 13 amino acids. Germline V lookup: CDR1 MDHEN, CDR2 SYDVKM. The CDR3 region is CASSGGQAGTQYF. The CDR3 DNA reads as TGTGCCAGCAGCGGTGGACAGGCTGGGACCCAGTACTTC. Full variable domain (rest looked up from reference TRBV28 and TRBJ2-5): DVKVTQSSRYLVKRTGEKVFLECVQDMDHENMFWYRQDPGLGLRLIYFSYDVKMKEKGDIPEGYSVSREKKERFSLILESASTNQTSMYLCASSGGQAGTQYFGPGTRLLVL.

This rearrangement joins TRBV6-5 to TRBJ1-1, with unresolved D. The germline V gene has CDR1 MNHEY and CDR2 SVGAGI. With 4 bases removed from V and 0 bases from J, the gap between germline ends came to 12 bases. CDR3 size: 15 residues. The CDR3 spells CASSSGPSLNTEAFF. The CDR3 DNA sequence: TGTGCCAGCAGTTCGGGTCCTTCACTGAACACTGAAGCTTTCTTT.

The chain's CDR3 is CASSLTQTVYDTQYF. Here the CDR3 DNA reads TGTGCCAGCAGCTTGACCCAAACCGTTTACGATACGCAGTATTTT. The chain couples TRBV5-5 to TRBJ2-3, with D uncertain. Germline CDR1 SGHKS, CDR2 YYEKEE (reference sequence). This CDR3 spans 15 amino acids. The ends were cut back, 1 base at V and 6 bases at J, with 15 bases in the middle.

The J gene is TRBJ1-6, the V gene TRBV6-1; D not certain. From germline, CDR1 is MNHNS and CDR2 SASEGT. Trimming removed 1 base at V and 13 bases at J, with 11 bases between. The CDR3 extends over 13 amino acids. For the CDR3, the DNA is TGTGCCAGCAGTGAAGTAGGGAAGAGTCCCCTCCACTTT. This codes for CASSEVGKSPLHF.

The chain combines TRBV6-5 with TRBJ1-2; D perhaps matches TRBD1 (5 bases). CDR1 MNHEY and CDR2 SVGAGI come from the germline V gene. This CDR3 has 13 amino acids. Trimming cost V 8 bases and J 2 bases, with 12 bases left between them. The CDR3 spells CASAEDTNYGYTF. CDR3 DNA: TGTGCCAGCGCCGAGGACACAAACTATGGCTACACCTTC.

The chain couples TRBV12-3 or TRBV12-4 to TRBJ2-1; no definite D call. The CDR3 is 13 residues long. The V end lost 1 base, the J end lost 5 bases, and 6 bases lay between the germline ends. The CDR3, as DNA: TGTGCCAGCAGTTTAGGAGCAGACAATGAGCAGTTCTTC. It translates to CASSLGADNEQFF.

The V and J genes are TRBV7-6 and TRBJ1-1; possible D gene TRBD1, 6 bases. There are 15 residues in the CDR3. Trimming removed 5 bases from V and 7 bases from J, with 20 bases in between. From germline, CDR1 is SGHVS and CDR2 FNYEAQ. The CDR3 region is CASSPLPQGGGEAFF. CDR3 DNA: TGTGCCAGCAGCCCCCTCCCACAGGGAGGTGGTGAAGCTTTCTTT.

The chain combines TRBV5-4 with TRBJ2-7; TRBD1 is a possible D gene (6 bases). The CDR3 covers 13 residues. Germline assignment: CDR1 SGHNT and CDR2 YYREEE (reference sequence). V was clipped by 5 bases and J by 2 bases, with 11 bases between them. CDR3: CASRPGATYEQYF. The CDR3 bases are TGTGCCAGCAGGCCAGGGGCCACCTACGAGCAGTACTTC.